Presented here are 18 T cell receptor beta chains from one specimen sequenced in a study of blood T cell repertoires in COVID-19. Method: immunoSEQ multiplex PCR; TCRdb's copy keeps in-frame clones and lacks some. The sample consists of 150,000 or so clones, roughly four fifths of them appearing once. The sequencing input was peripheral blood. These receptors were collected from a woman aged 60-75 years with COVID-19, enrolled during active disease.

This clone came up a few times. Other DNA variants within this sample encode the same CDR3. The rearrangement joins TRBV7-9 to TRBJ1-5; a possible D gene is TRBD1 (6 bases). V was pared by 5 bases and J by 4 bases, with 12 bases between. CDR3 length equals 14 residues. Per germline, CDR1 SEHNR and CDR2 FQNEAQ (reference sequence). The CDR3 DNA reads as TGTGCCAGCAGCCCCACAGGGAGTAATCAGCCCCAGCATTTT. It translates to CASSPTGSNQPQHF.

V and J are TRBV4-2 and TRBJ2-3; 8 nucleotides match TRBD2. Trimming at V came to 4 bases and at J to 2 bases, leaving 11 bases not matched to a gene. Per the germline V gene, CDR1 is LGHNA and CDR2 is YNFKEQ. This CDR3 has 17 residues. In DNA form, the CDR3 reads TGTGCCAGCAGCCTGTCCGGGAGTAGCGGGGCCACAGATACGCAGTATTTT. As protein: CASSLSGSSGATDTQYF.

J is TRBJ2-2 and V is TRBV4-1; D is uncertain. Germline CDR1 reads MGHRA; CDR2 reads YSYEKL. The CDR3 runs to 13 residues. V gave up 0 bases and J gave up 5 bases, with 4 bases separating them. The CDR3: CASSQELTGELFF. The CDR3 region has the DNA TGCGCCAGCAGCCAAGAACTGACCGGGGAGCTGTTTTTT.

The J gene is TRBJ1-1, the V gene TRBV19; D might be TRBD1 (5 bases). V dropped 6 bases and J dropped 0 bases, with 8 bases sitting between them. The CDR3 extends over 13 amino acids. Looked up from germline, CDR1 is LNHDA and CDR2 is SQIVND (reference sequence). The CDR3 protein is CASSDRVNTEAFF. CDR3 DNA: TGTGCCAGTAGCGACAGAGTGAACACTGAAGCTTTCTTT.

V is TRBV19 and J is TRBJ1-1; D is perhaps TRBD1 (5 bases). Germline assignment: CDR1 LNHDA and CDR2 SQIVND (reference sequence). The CDR3 covers 15 residues. V was clipped by 1 base and J by 8 bases, with 17 bases between them. CDR3 sequence: CASSIVHVQVPEAFF. The CDR3 coding sequence is TGTGCCAGTAGTATAGTCCACGTACAGGTCCCCGAAGCTTTCTTT.

The chain joins TRBV24-1 to TRBJ1-5; 9 bases fit TRBD1. V dropped 3 bases and J dropped 2; count of bases not matched to a gene: 1. The CDR3 covers 15 residues. The germline V gene encodes CDR1 KGHDR and CDR2 SFDVKD. The CDR3 is CATSDRTGGNQPQHF. In nucleotides, the CDR3 is TGTGCCACCAGTGATAGGACAGGGGGCAATCAGCCCCAGCATTTT.

In its sample, this clone was seen once. The DNA for the CDR3 is TGTGCCACCAGCAGAGATCAGGGGCAAGTCTATGGCTACACCTTC. Its translation is CATSRDQGQVYGYTF. The V gene is TRBV15, the J gene TRBJ1-2, with D possibly matching TRBD1 (6 bases). Trimming shortened V by 0 bases and J by 4 bases, and 12 bases separated the two germline ends. The V gene's germline CDR1 is LNHNV and CDR2 YYDKDF (reference sequence). The CDR3 totals 15 residues.

The chain employs TRBV24-1 and TRBJ2-1, with 7 nucleotides matching TRBD2. The germline gives CDR1 KGHDR, CDR2 SFDVKD. This CDR3 has 16 residues. Trimming at V came to 2 bases and at J to 0 bases, leaving 3 bases not matched to a gene. The CDR3 protein is CATSDWGGSSYNEQFF. In DNA form, the CDR3 reads TGTGCCACCAGTGATTGGGGGGGAAGCTCCTACAATGAGCAGTTCTTC.

This chain connects TRBV18 to TRBJ1-2; maybe TRBD1 (6 bases). There are 13 residues in the CDR3. V was cut by 4 bases and J by 6 bases, with 12 bases left in between. The germline gives CDR1 KGHSH, CDR2 LQKENI. CDR3 sequence: CASSQTGADGYTF. The CDR3 bases are TGTGCCAGCTCACAGACAGGAGCGGATGGCTACACCTTC.

The chain is built from TRBV2 and TRBJ2-3, with D tentatively TRBD2 (6 bases). With 4 bases removed from V and 0 bases from J, the gap between germline ends came to 11 bases. Looked up from germline, CDR1 is SNHLY and CDR2 is FYNNEI. There are 15 residues in the CDR3. The DNA of the CDR3 is TGTGCCAGCAGTGGGGGACTGTTTAGCACAGATACGCAGTATTTT. The encoded protein is CASSGGLFSTDTQYF.

The chain links TRBV7-6 to TRBJ1-1, with unresolved D. The CDR3 length is 11 residues. Between the trimmed V and J ends, which lost 5 bases and 8 bases, there was a span of 9 bases. Looked up from germline, CDR1 is SGHVS and CDR2 is FNYEAQ. The CDR3 DNA is TGTGCCAGCAGCCAAGGGAGAGAAGCTTTCTTT. Translation: CASSQGREAFF.

The J gene is TRBJ2-1, the V gene TRBV24-1, with 9 bases identical to TRBD2. J gave up 8 bases and V 4 bases, and 8 bases lay outside the gene matches. This CDR3 has 15 residues. Germline V gene sequence: CDR1 KGHDR, CDR2 SFDVKD. The CDR3 DNA follows: TGTGCCACCAGTGAGCGTCCGGGACTAGCCGATGAGCAGTTCTTC. Its translation is CATSERPGLADEQFF.

This chain connects TRBV29-1 to TRBJ2-1; 9 bases are shared with TRBD2. The germline V gene encodes CDR1 SQVTM and CDR2 ANQGSEA. The CDR3 has 17 amino acids. V lost 1 base and J lost 0; bases outside the gene matches: 7. DNA for the CDR3: TGCAGCGTTGAAGCCCTAGCGGGATTTTCCTCCTACAATGAGCAGTTCTTC. Its translation is CSVEALAGFSSYNEQFF.

This sequence joins TRBV6-5 and TRBJ2-7, with D maybe TRBD2 (6 bases). Per the germline V gene, CDR1 is MNHEY and CDR2 is SVGAGI. There are 16 residues in the CDR3. Between the trimmed V and J ends, which lost 2 bases and 0 bases, there was a span of 14 bases. CDR3 DNA sequence: TGTGCCAGCAGTTACGCAGACCGGGACTTCTCCTACGAGCAGTACTTC. This encodes CASSYADRDFSYEQYF.

This clone was seen a few times. V gene TRBV19 combines with J gene TRBJ1-4; D is undetermined. The CDR3 sequence is 14 residues long. V lost 2 bases and J lost 7, with 11 bases in between. Germline values: CDR1 LNHDA, CDR2 SQIVND (reference sequence). CDR3 residues: CASSIKPPGEKLFF. DNA of the CDR3: TGTGCCAGTAGTATAAAGCCTCCGGGTGAAAAACTGTTTTTT.

The CDR3 loop is CASNPAGWADYGYTF. The CDR3 DNA reads as TGTGCCAGCAACCCAGCTGGTTGGGCCGACTATGGCTACACCTTC. The chain combines TRBV6-5 with TRBJ1-2; D is unresolved. The CDR3 contains 15 residues. Germline V CDR1 and CDR2: MNHEY, SVGAGI. Trimming left V 7 bases short and J 3 bases short, with 18 bases between.

The J gene is TRBJ1-2, the V gene TRBV29-1; D is perhaps TRBD1 (6 bases). Germline V gives CDR1 SQVTM, CDR2 ANQGSEA. The CDR3 contains 11 residues. V lost 5 bases and J 8 bases, leaving 12 bases between the germline ends. Here the CDR3 reads CSVREGDGYTF. The CDR3 DNA reads TGCAGCGTTCGTGAGGGGGACGGCTACACCTTC.

The chain combines TRBV10-3 with TRBJ2-3; 9 nucleotides agree with TRBD1. The CDR3 length is 13 residues. The germline CDR1 and CDR2 sequences are ENHRY and SYGVKD. V shed 10 bases, J shed 4 bases, and the junction held 6 bases outside the gene matches. The CDR3 sequence: CASSGTGSDTQYF. In DNA, the CDR3 is TGTGCCAGCTCCGGGACAGGGTCAGATACGCAGTATTTT.